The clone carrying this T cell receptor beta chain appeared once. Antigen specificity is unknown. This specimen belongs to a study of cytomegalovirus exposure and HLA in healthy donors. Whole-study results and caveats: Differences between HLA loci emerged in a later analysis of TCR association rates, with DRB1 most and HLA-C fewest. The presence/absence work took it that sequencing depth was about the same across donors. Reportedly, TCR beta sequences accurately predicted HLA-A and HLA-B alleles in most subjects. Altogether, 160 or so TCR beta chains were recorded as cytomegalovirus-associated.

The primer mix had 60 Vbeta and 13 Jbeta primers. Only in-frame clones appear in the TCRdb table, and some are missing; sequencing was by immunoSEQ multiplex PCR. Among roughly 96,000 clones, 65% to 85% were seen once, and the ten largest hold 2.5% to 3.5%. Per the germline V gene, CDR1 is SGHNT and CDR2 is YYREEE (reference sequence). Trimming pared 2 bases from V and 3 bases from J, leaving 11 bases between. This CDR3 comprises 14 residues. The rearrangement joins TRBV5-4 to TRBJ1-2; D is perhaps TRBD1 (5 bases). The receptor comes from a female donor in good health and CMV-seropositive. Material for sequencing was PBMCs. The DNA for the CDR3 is TGTGCCAGCAGCTTTGGGGGGTCGGACTATGGCTACACCTTC. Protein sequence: CASSFGGSDYGYTF.